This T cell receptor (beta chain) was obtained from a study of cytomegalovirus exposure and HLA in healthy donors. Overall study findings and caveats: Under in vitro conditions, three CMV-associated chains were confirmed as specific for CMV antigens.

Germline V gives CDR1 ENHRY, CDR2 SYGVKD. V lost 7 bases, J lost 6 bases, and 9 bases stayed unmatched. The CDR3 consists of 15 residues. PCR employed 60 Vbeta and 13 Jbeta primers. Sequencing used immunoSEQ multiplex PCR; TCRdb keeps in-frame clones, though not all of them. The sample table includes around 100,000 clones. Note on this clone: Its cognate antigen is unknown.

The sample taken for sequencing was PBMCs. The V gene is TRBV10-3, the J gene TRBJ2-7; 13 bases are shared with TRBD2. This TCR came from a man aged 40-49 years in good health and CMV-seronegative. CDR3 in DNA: TGTGCCATCACTCCCTCCGGGACTAGCGGGGCCGAGCAGTACTTC. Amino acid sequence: CAITPSGTSGAEQYF.